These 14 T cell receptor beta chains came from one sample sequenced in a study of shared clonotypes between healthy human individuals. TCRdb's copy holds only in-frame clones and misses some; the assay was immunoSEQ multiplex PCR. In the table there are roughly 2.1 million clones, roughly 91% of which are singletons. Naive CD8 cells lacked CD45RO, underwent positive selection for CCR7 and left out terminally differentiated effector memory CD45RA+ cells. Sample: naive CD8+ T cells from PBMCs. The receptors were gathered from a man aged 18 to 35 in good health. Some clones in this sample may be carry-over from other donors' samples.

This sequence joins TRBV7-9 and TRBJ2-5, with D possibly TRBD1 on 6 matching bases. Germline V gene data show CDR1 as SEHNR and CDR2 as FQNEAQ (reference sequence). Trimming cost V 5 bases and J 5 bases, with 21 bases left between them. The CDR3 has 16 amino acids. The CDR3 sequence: CASSDTQTGWWETQYF. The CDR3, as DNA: TGTGCCAGCAGCGACACACAGACAGGTTGGTGGGAGACCCAGTACTTC.

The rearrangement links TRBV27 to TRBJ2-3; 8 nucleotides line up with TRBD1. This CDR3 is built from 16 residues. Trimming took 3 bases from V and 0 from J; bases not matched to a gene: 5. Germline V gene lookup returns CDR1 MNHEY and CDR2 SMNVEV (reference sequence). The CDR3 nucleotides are TGTGCCAGCAGTTTGTTGACAGGGGTTAGCACAGATACGCAGTATTTT. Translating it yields CASSLLTGVSTDTQYF.

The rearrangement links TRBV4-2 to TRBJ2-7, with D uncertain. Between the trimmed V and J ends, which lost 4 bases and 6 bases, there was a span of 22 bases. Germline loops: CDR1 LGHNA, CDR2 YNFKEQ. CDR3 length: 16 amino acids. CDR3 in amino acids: CASSPLTDTHPGEQYF. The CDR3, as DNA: TGTGCCAGCAGCCCGCTGACCGACACCCATCCCGGCGAGCAGTACTTC.

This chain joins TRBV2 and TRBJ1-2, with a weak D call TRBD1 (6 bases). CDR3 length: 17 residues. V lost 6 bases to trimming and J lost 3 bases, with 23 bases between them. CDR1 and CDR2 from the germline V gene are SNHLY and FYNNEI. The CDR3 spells CASRPRTGSPRHYGYTF. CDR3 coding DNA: TGTGCCAGCAGACCCCGTACAGGGTCTCCTCGTCACTATGGCTACACCTTC.

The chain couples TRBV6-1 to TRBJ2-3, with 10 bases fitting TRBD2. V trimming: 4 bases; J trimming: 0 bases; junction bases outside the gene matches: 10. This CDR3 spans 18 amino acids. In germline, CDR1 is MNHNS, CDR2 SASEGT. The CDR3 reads CASSVNGLAVVSTDTQYF. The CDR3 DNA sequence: TGTGCCAGCAGTGTCAACGGACTAGCGGTCGTTAGCACAGATACGCAGTATTTT.

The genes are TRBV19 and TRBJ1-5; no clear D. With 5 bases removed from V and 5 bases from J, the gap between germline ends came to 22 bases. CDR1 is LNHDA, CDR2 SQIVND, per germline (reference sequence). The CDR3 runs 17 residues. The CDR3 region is CASSLIQTQLGDQPQHF. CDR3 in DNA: TGTGCCAGTAGTCTCATTCAGACCCAACTCGGCGATCAGCCCCAGCATTTT.

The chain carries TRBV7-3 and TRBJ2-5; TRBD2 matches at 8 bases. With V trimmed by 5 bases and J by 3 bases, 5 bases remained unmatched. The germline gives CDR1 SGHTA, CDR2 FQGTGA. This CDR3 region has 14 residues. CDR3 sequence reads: CASSPIGGEETQYF. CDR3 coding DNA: TGTGCCAGCAGCCCAATCGGGGGGGAAGAGACCCAGTACTTC.

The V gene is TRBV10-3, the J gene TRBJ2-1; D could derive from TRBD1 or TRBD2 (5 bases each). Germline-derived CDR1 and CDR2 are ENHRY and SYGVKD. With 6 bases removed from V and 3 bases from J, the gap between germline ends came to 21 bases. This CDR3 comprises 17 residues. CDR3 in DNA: TGTGCCATCAGCAACCGGGACCGGGCAAGGGGCTACAATGAGCAGTTCTTC. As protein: CAISNRDRARGYNEQFF.

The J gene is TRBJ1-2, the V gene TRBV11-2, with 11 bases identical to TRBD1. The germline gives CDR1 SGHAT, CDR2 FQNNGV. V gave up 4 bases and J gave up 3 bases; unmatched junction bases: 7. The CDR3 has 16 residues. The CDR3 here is CASSSRTGGSDYGYTF. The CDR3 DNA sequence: TGTGCCAGCAGCTCTCGGACAGGGGGCTCTGACTATGGCTACACCTTC.

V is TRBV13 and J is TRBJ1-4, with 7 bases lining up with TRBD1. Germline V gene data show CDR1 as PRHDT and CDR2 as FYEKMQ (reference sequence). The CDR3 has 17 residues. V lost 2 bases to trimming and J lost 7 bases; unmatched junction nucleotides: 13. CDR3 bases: TGTGCCAGCAGCTTAAAGACCCCCACAGGGGTGAGTGAAAAACTGTTTTTT. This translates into CASSLKTPTGVSEKLFF.

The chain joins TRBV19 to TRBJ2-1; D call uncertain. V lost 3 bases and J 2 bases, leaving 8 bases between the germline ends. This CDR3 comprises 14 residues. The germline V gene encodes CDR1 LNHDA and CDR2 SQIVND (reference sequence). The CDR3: CASSMEEPYNEQFF. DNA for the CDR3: TGTGCCAGTAGTATGGAAGAGCCCTACAATGAGCAGTTCTTC.

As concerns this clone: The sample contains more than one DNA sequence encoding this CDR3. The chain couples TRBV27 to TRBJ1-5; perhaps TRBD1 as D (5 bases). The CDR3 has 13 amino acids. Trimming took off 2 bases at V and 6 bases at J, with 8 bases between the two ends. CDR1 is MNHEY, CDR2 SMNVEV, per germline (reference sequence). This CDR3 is CASSLGRGQPQHF. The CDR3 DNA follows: TGTGCCAGCAGTTTAGGGAGGGGTCAGCCCCAGCATTTT.

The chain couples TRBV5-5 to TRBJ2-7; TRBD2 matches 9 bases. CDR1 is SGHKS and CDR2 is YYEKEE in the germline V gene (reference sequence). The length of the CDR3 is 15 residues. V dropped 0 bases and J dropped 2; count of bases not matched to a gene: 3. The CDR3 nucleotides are TGTGCCAGCAGCTTGGCGGCGGGGGGGACCTACGAGCAGTACTTC. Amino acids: CASSLAAGGTYEQYF.

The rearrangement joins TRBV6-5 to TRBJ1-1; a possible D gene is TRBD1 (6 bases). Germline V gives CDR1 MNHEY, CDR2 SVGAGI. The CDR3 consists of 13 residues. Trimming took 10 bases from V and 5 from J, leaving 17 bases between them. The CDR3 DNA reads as TGTGCCACCCACAGGGATCTTGGGACTGAAGCTTTCTTT. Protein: CATHRDLGTEAFF.